This T cell receptor beta chain is drawn from a study of blood T cell repertoires in COVID-19. The protocol was immunoSEQ multiplex PCR, while the TCRdb copy is restricted to in-frame clones and leaves out a portion. The profile shows 100,000 to 150,000 clones, around 76% of them singletons. This clone showed up just once. Germline CDR1 MDHEN, CDR2 SYDVKM. The ends were cut back, 6 bases at V and 7 bases at J, with 18 bases in the middle. The CDR3 is 14 residues long. The source material was peripheral blood. The chain uses TRBV28 and TRBJ1-2; D not certain. The receptor's source is a man older than 75 with COVID-19, enrolled during active disease. The CDR3 nucleotides are TGTGCCAGCAGCTCTACCGACTCCCCTTCTGGCTACACCTTC. Protein product: CASSSTDSPSGYTF.